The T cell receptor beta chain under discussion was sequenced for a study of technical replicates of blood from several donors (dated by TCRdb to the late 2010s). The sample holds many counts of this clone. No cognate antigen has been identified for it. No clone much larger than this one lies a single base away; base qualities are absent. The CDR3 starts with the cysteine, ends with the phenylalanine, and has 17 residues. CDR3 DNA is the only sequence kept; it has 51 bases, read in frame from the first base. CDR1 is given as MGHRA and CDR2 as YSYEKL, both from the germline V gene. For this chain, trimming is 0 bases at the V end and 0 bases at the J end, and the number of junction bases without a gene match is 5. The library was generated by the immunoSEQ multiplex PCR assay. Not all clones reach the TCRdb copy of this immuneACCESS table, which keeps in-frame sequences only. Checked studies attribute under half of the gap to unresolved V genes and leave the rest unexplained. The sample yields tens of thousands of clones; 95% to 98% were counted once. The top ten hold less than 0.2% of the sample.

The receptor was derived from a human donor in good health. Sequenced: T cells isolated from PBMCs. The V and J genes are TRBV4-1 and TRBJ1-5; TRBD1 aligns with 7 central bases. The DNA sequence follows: TGCGCCAGCAGCCAAGATGGGGACAGCTATAGCAATCAGCCCCAGCATTTT. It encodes CASSQDGDSYSNQPQHF.